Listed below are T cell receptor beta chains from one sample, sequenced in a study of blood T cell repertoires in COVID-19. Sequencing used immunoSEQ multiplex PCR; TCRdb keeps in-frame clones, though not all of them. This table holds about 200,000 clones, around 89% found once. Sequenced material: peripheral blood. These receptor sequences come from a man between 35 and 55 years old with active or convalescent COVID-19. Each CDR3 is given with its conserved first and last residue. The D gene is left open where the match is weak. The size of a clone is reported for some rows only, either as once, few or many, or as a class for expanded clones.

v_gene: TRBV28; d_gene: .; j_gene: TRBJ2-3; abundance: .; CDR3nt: TGTGCCAGCAGTTTATCGCGTGGGGGCTCAGATACGCAGTATTTT; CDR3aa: CASSLSRGGSDTQYF
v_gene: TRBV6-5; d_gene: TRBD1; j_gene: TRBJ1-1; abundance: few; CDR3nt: TGTGCCAGCAGTTACGTTGGACAGGGGAACACTGAAGCTTTCTTT; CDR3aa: CASSYVGQGNTEAFF
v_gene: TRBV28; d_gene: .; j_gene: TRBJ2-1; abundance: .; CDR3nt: TGTGCCAGCAGTTTGACTGGGGAGTCCTACAATGAGCAGTTCTTC; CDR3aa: CASSLTGESYNEQFF
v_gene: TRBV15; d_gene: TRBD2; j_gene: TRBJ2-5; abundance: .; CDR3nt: TGTGCCACCAGCAACTTCTTGGCTAGCGGTGAGACCCAGTACTTC; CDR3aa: CATSNFLASGETQYF
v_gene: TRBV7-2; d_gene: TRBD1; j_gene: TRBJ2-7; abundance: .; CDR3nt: TGTGCCAGCAGCCGGGTGGGAGGACAGGGGGGATACGAGCAGTACTTC; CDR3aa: CASSRVGGQGGYEQYF
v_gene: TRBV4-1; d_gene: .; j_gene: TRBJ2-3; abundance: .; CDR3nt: TGCGCCAGCAGCCAAGAAAGGGAGCGGGATACGCAGTATTTT; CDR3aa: CASSQERERDTQYF
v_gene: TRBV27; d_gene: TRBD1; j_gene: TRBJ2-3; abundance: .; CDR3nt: TGTGCCAGCAGTTCGGGACAGGGGCTTTTTCTTGGCACAGATACGCAGTATTTT; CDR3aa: CASSSGQGLFLGTDTQYF
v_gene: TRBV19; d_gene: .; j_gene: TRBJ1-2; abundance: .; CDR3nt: TGTGCCAGTAGTATAGATACGACTTTCTATGGCTACACCTTC; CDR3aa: CASSIDTTFYGYTF
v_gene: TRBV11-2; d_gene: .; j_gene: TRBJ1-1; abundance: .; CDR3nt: TGTGCCAGCAGCTTTTTTCCGGGGGGTAGGGGTGAAGCTTTCTTT; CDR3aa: CASSFFPGGRGEAFF
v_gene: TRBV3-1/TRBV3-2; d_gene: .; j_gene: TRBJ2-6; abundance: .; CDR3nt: TGTGCCAGCAGCCTTAAGAGCTCTGGGGCCAACGTCCTGACTTTC; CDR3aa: CASSLKSSGANVLTF